A selection of T cell receptor beta chains follows, all from one sample in a study of T cell clonotyping in hematopoietic cell transplantation. This table comes from immunoSEQ multiplex PCR, and its TCRdb copy is limited to in-frame clones, with some not included. The sample yields 2,000 to 2,500 clones, around 79% seen once. The sequenced sample was PBMCs, obtained 100 days after allogeneic stem cell transplant. The origin of the receptors is a male patient in his forties or fifties who had an allogeneic stem cell transplant from a related donor, so the T cells may come from the graft donor. Some clones in this sample may be carry-over from other donors' samples. Both conserved end residues are part of each CDR3.

>15|TRBJ2-2|TRBV11-3
CASSLAGRGTGELFF
>16|TRBJ2-1|TRBV7-9
CASSLGASGAYNEQFF
>14|TRBJ1-5|TRBV27
CASRKTGNHQPQHF
>16|TRBJ1-4|TRBV7-9
CASSGTGSGSNEKLFF
>15|TRBJ1-5|TRBV5-1
CASSLVGAADQPQHF
>17|TRBJ2-7|TRBV7-8
CASSSIVPGTGGVEQYF
>15|TRBJ1-5|TRBV7-2
CASSSWLGTHQPQHF
>17|TRBJ2-2|TRBV15
CATSRPRGDRGQGELFF
>16|TRBJ2-7|TRBV14
CASSQDSMTATYEQYF
>16|TRBJ1-4|TRBV6-6
CASRRGQRGENEKLFF
>13|TRBJ2-1|TRBV30
CALDRGSYNEQFF
>15|TRBJ1-5|TRBV6-5
CASSTGHLSNQPQHF
>14|TRBJ2-7|TRBV6-5
CASSYSRGTYEQYF
>10|TRBJ1-2|TRBV19
CATEAYGYTF
>14|TRBJ1-1|TRBV5-1
CATAPGQRNTEAFF
>14|TRBJ2-7|TRBV6-5
CASSPRDRIYEQYF
>18|TRBJ2-7|TRBV18
CASSPLGTGGPLNYEQYF
>16|TRBJ1-2|TRBV5-4
CASSLFTGSFNYGYTF
>13|TRBJ2-1|TRBV30
CAWSVGRYNEQFF
>15|TRBJ2-7|TRBV7-2
CASSLEADSPYEQYF
>12|TRBJ1-1|TRBV29-1
CSAASGGQGAFF
>15|TRBJ2-2|TRBV19
CASSTGTIYAGELFF
>15|TRBJ1-6|TRBV11-2
CASSLGSGQRSPLHF
>15|TRBJ1-1|TRBV9
CASSVVGAENTEAFF
>15|TRBJ1-3|TRBV5-5
CASSLQGISGNTIYF
>15|TRBJ2-7|TRBV4-2
CASSQDRDLYYEQYF
>12|TRBJ1-2|TRBV6-5
CASSSGNYGYTF
>11|TRBJ1-2|TRBV29-1
CSGVGQGTYTF
>16|TRBJ1-4|TRBV2
CASSGEMGPTNEKLFF
>15|TRBJ2-3|TRBV14
CASGKGRLSTDTQYF
>16|TRBJ2-2|TRBV19
CASSRDGNLNTGELFF
>14|TRBJ2-7|TRBV29-1
CSAPPPGDPYEQYF
>14|TRBJ2-7|TRBV6-6
CASSPTHQLDEQYF
>14|TRBJ1-1|TRBV15
CATSRDRGNTEAFF
>16|TRBJ1-3|TRBV5-6
CASSSRGRVAGNTIYF
>18|TRBJ1-5|TRBV19
CASSIRHTGVRSNQPQHF
>15|TRBJ2-1|TRBV6-6
CASQQGLSSYNEQFF
>13|TRBJ1-1|TRBV27
CASSPRGSGEAFF
>15|TRBJ2-5|TRBV11-2
CASSLERGLRETQYF
>15|TRBJ1-5|TRBV6-5
CASSYSQGAAQPQHF
>12|TRBJ1-2|TRBV7-9
CASSLWAYGYTF
>13|TRBJ1-1|TRBV30
CAWSDLSYTEAFF
>12|TRBJ2-2|TRBV5-6
CASSWSSGELFF
>15|TRBJ1-5|TRBV7-9
CASSPDGLGNQPQHF
>14|TRBJ1-2|TRBV19
CASSMMTENYGYTF
>12|TRBJ1-2|TRBV6-5
CASSLGGDGYTF
>16|TRBJ2-7|TRBV5-1
CASSLDRSQGVDEQYF
>17|TRBJ2-2|TRBV28
CASSLWRLAGGPGELFF
>15|TRBJ1-3|TRBV7-9
CASSPSGVSGNTIYF
>15|TRBJ1-2|TRBV15
CATSRARDSGYGYTF
>16|TRBJ2-3|TRBV28
CASREGQLSSTDTQYF
>11|TRBJ1-1|TRBV6-1
CASTRDTEAFF
>12|TRBJ2-3|TRBV12-5
CASGLDIDTQYF
>16|TRBJ2-3|TRBV9
CASSTRLAESTDTQYF